These 20 T cell receptor beta chains were sequenced from one sample in a study of cytomegalovirus exposure and HLA in healthy donors. 60 Vbeta and 13 Jbeta primers were used in PCR. Profiled with immunoSEQ multiplex PCR; TCRdb holds only in-frame clones, not every one. The repertoire holds around 200,000 clones, 82% seen once, with approximately 6% in the top ten. Sample: PBMCs. The receptors shown here come from a man aged 40-55 years in good health and CMV-seropositive.

CDR3 sequence (DNA): TGTGCCAGCAGCGTAGAGTCTAGCGGGGTGGGTTCCTACGAGCAGTACTTC. Translated, it gives CASSVESSGVGSYEQYF. This chain links TRBV9 with TRBJ2-7, with 9 bases matching TRBD2. CDR1 and CDR2 from the germline V gene are SGDLS and YYNGEE. V dropped 0 bases and J dropped 1; count of bases not matched to a gene: 8. This CDR3 has 17 residues.

V usage is TRBV18 and J usage is TRBJ2-3; 10 nucleotides line up with TRBD2. This CDR3 has 15 residues. CDR1 is KGHSH, CDR2 LQKENI, per germline. V shed 5 bases, J shed 4 bases, and the junction held 6 bases outside the gene matches. DNA of the CDR3: TGTGCCAGCTCAACCCTAGCGGGAGACTCAGATACGCAGTATTTT. It specifies CASSTLAGDSDTQYF.

This CDR3 reads CASSPPGALNEQFF. In DNA form, the CDR3 reads TGTGCCAGCTCACCACCGGGAGCCCTCAATGAGCAGTTCTTC. The chain joins TRBV18 to TRBJ2-1, with D perhaps matching TRBD2 (5 bases). The CDR3 has 14 residues. Trimming removed 0 bases at V and 6 bases at J, with 9 bases between. Per the germline V gene, CDR1 is KGHSH and CDR2 is LQKENI. Looking up the rest from reference TRBV18 and TRBJ2-1 gives the full variable domain: NAGVMQNPRHLVRRRGQEARLRCSPMKGHSHVYWYRQLPEEGLKFMVYLQKENIIDESGMPKERFSAEFPKEGPSILRIQQVVRGDSAAYFCASSPPGALNEQFFGPGTRLTVL.

The CDR3 region is CASSNRGDEQFF. CDR3 nucleotide sequence: TGTGCCAGCAGCAACAGGGGCGATGAGCAGTTCTTC. The rearrangement links TRBV27 to TRBJ2-1; TRBD1 matches 7 bases. The CDR3 spans 12 residues. CDR1 and CDR2 (germline): MNHEY, SMNVEV (reference sequence). With V trimmed by 6 bases and J by 8 bases, 4 bases remained unmatched.

The gene calls are TRBV5-1 and TRBJ2-1, with no clear D. Germline V gene data show CDR1 as SGHRS and CDR2 as YFSETQ. There are 14 residues in the CDR3. V was pared by 2 bases and J by 8 bases, with 14 bases between. CDR3 bases: TGCGCCAGCAGCTTCGGTAGCCCTACCGATGAGCAGTTCTTC. It yields the protein CASSFGSPTDEQFF.

The chain has TRBV4-1 and TRBJ2-5, with 9 bases lining up with TRBD2. Looked up from germline, CDR1 is MGHRA and CDR2 is YSYEKL. J lost 5 bases, V lost 0 bases, and 13 bases had no gene match. There are 18 residues in the CDR3. The CDR3 sequence is CASSQEWGASGNGETQYF. The CDR3 DNA reads as TGCGCCAGCAGCCAAGAGTGGGGGGCTAGCGGGAACGGGGAGACCCAGTACTTC.

The CDR3 DNA reads as TGTGCCAGCAGCTTAGTGGTTAGCGGCTCACTTTACAATGAGCAGTTCTTC. This sequence encodes CASSLVVSGSLYNEQFF. The chain uses TRBV11-1 and TRBJ2-1, with a possible D match to TRBD2 (6 bases). Germline values: CDR1 SGHAT, CDR2 FQDESV (reference sequence). Between the trimmed V and J ends, which lost 1 base and 4 bases, there was a span of 17 bases. The CDR3 has 17 residues. Complete variable domain (other parts from reference TRBV11-1 and TRBJ2-1): EAEVAQSPRYKITEKSQAVAFWCDPISGHATLYWYRQILGQGPELLVQFQDESVVDDSQLPKDRFSAERLKGVDSTLKIQPAELGDSAMYLCASSLVVSGSLYNEQFFGPGTRLTVL.

The V gene is TRBV29-1, the J gene TRBJ2-1, with TRBD2 as a possible D gene (5 bases). V lost 1 base, J lost 8 bases, and 18 bases lay in between. In germline, CDR1 is SQVTM, CDR2 ANQGSEA. This CDR3 has 15 residues. Here the CDR3 DNA reads TGCAGCGTTGAAGGATCACGGTTAGCGAGCGATGAGCAGTTCTTC. This translates into CSVEGSRLASDEQFF.

The gene calls are TRBV6-6 and TRBJ1-2; weak D call: TRBD1 (5 bases). The CDR3 is 14 residues long. Germline V lookup: CDR1 MNHNY, CDR2 SVGAGI (reference sequence). Between the trimmed V and J ends, which lost 6 bases and 0 bases, there was a span of 11 bases. In DNA form, the CDR3 reads TGTGCCAGCAGCCTGTTAGGGGCTAACTATGGCTACACCTTC. Translation gives CASSLLGANYGYTF.

This clone showed up just a few times. J is TRBJ2-3 and V is TRBV29-1; 9 bases fit TRBD2. This CDR3 contains 19 residues. Germline lookup yields CDR1 SQVTM and CDR2 ANQGSEA. Unmatched junction bases numbered 16, after V lost 1 base and J lost 2 bases. CDR3 sequence (DNA): TGCAGCGTTGAAGTGCGGCAGGGGACGACTAGCGGAGCCACAGATACGCAGTATTTT. Translated, it gives CSVEVRQGTTSGATDTQYF.

The rearrangement joins TRBV25-1 to TRBJ1-2; D gene uncertain. The CDR3 is 14 residues long. Trimming took 7 bases from V and 5 from J, leaving 17 bases between them. The germline V gene has CDR1 MGHDK and CDR2 SYGVNS. CDR3 sequence (DNA): TGTGCCAGCAATCCGGGGTTGGATCGTTATGGCTACACCTTC. Residues: CASNPGLDRYGYTF.

This rearrangement joins TRBV30 to TRBJ2-4; D possibly corresponds to TRBD2 (6 bases). The CDR3 is 16 residues long. The germline V gene has CDR1 GTSNPN and CDR2 SVGIG (reference sequence). The V end lost 2 bases, the J end lost 3 bases, and 17 bases lay between the germline ends. CDR3 in amino acids: CAWSPGGSGLKNIQYF. The CDR3 DNA sequence: TGTGCCTGGAGTCCCGGGGGATCGGGACTCAAAAACATTCAGTACTTC.

The chain carries TRBV18 and TRBJ1-5; the match to TRBD1 covers 7 bases. The CDR3 is 15 amino acids. V lost 2 bases, J lost 4 bases, and 5 bases stayed unmatched. Germline V gene lookup returns CDR1 KGHSH and CDR2 LQKENI. CDR3 bases: TGTGCCAGCTCACCAAGACAGGGCGAGAATCAGCCCCAGCATTTT. Translating it yields CASSPRQGENQPQHF.

V gene TRBV27 combines with J gene TRBJ1-5; tentative D call: TRBD1 (5 bases). The CDR3 contains 16 residues. Trimming took off 5 bases at V and 0 bases at J, with 14 bases between the two ends. The germline V gene encodes CDR1 MNHEY and CDR2 SMNVEV (reference sequence). The CDR3 loop reads CASSETGVYSNQPQHF. CDR3 bases: TGTGCCAGCAGTGAGACGGGGGTCTATAGCAATCAGCCCCAGCATTTT.

This chain joins TRBV5-1 and TRBJ2-1; 8 nucleotides line up with TRBD2. Germline-derived CDR1 and CDR2 are SGHRS and YFSETQ. Unmatched junction bases numbered 7, after V lost 0 bases and J lost 2 bases. CDR3 length: 17 residues. In nucleotides, the CDR3 is TGCGCCAGCAGCTTGGGGCGGACGCGGGAGGCCTACAATGAGCAGTTCTTC. It codes for CASSLGRTREAYNEQFF.

CDR3 nucleotides: TGTGCCAGCAGCCCCCCAGGGCCCTATGGCTACACCTTC. Its translation: CASSPPGPYGYTF. V gene TRBV2 combines with J gene TRBJ1-2; TRBD1 might be the D (5 bases). The V end lost 6 bases, the J end lost 4 bases, and 12 bases lay between the germline ends. In germline, CDR1 is SNHLY, CDR2 FYNNEI. This CDR3 has 13 amino acids.

This clone was seen a few times. The rearrangement uses TRBV30 and TRBJ1-2; no firm D call. Germline V gene data show CDR1 as GTSNPN and CDR2 as SVGIG (reference sequence). CDR3 length equals 12 residues. V was shortened by 0 bases and J by 4 bases, with 6 bases between the two germline ends. The CDR3 region has the DNA TGTGCCTGGAGTGTACAGAGCTATGGCTACACCTTC. This gives the protein CAWSVQSYGYTF.

V gene TRBV7-3 combines with J gene TRBJ1-4; D remains ambiguous. The CDR3 loop spans 13 amino acids. Germline V gene lookup returns CDR1 SGHTA and CDR2 FQGTGA. Trimming removed 5 bases at V and 7 bases at J, with 11 bases between. The CDR3 is CASSADRGEKLFF. The DNA of the CDR3 is TGTGCCAGCAGCGCCGACCGGGGTGAAAAACTGTTTTTT.

The chain uses TRBV9 and TRBJ2-2, with TRBD2 as a possible D gene (6 bases). In germline, CDR1 is SGDLS, CDR2 YYNGEE. Trimming stripped 3 bases from V and 2 bases from J, with 11 bases between. The CDR3 is 15 amino acids. The CDR3 bases are TGTGCCAGCAGCGCCGGGGGTGAAAACACCGGGGAGCTGTTTTTT. This codes for CASSAGGENTGELFF.

This rearrangement joins TRBV6-4 to TRBJ2-7, with D maybe TRBD1 (6 bases). The CDR3 loop spans 17 amino acids. Germline CDR1 and CDR2: MRHNA and SNTAGT. The V end lost 2 bases, the J end lost 0 bases, and 17 bases lay between the germline ends. For the CDR3, the DNA is TGTGCCAGCAGTGACCCTAGGGGACACCTGAGCTCCTACGAGCAGTACTTC. Its protein product is CASSDPRGHLSSYEQYF.